Below, one TCR beta chain is given with its context. The data originate from a study of T cell responses to AZD1222 COVID-19 vaccine. This CDR3 contains 14 residues. The germline gives CDR1 MNHEY, CDR2 SVGAGI. Trimming took 8 bases from V and 4 from J, leaving 17 bases between them. Data came from immunoSEQ multiplex PCR; TCRdb stores just in-frame clones and leaves some out. The data hold about 140,000 clones, with roughly 92% observed a single time. The chain has TRBV6-5 and TRBJ1-1, with D perhaps TRBD1 (5 bases). The clonotype originates from an adult in good health. Sample: peripheral blood, taken on day 0 of AZD1222 vaccination. The CDR3 protein is CASSPAGSGTEAFF. CDR3 bases: TGTGCCAGCTCGCCAGCAGGGTCGGGCACTGAAGCTTTCTTT.